A selection of T cell receptor beta chains follows, all from one sample in a study of cytomegalovirus exposure and HLA in healthy donors. Sequencing was performed with immunoSEQ multiplex PCR; in TCRdb, only in-frame clones are kept and a portion is missing. The sample carries roughly 150,000 clones, about 80% recorded once. Sample: PBMCs. The receptors stem from a man in his fifties in good health and CMV-seropositive. CDR3s include the opening cysteine and the closing phenylalanine or tryptophan. D genes are given only for firm matches. A clone size is listed for some rows: how often the clone was seen (once, few, many), or a class if it is expanded.

j_call d_call v_call clone_size cdr3_nt cdr3_aa
TRBJ1-2 NA TRBV9 NA TGTGCCAGCAGCTTGATACAGGGTAATGGCTACACCTTC CASSLIQGNGYTF
TRBJ1-1 NA TRBV19 NA TGTGCCAGTAGTTCCCCCACAGGGCACTTTATTGAAGCTTTCTTT CASSSPTGHFIEAFF
TRBJ1-4 NA TRBV7-9 NA TGTGCCAGCAGCATGCGGGGCAGTGCAACTAATGAAAAACTGTTTTTT CASSMRGSATNEKLFF
TRBJ1-1 TRBD1 TRBV2 NA TGTGCCAGCAGGCGTACAGGGGGCGGAGAAATGAACACTGAAGCTTTCTTT CASRRTGGGEMNTEAFF
TRBJ2-3 TRBD2 TRBV6-1 few TGTGCCAGCAGTGTTCGAGCGGGGACGACCCCAAGCACAGATACGCAGTATTTT CASSVRAGTTPSTDTQYF
TRBJ1-2 TRBD1 TRBV6-5 NA TGTGCCAGCAGTTACCAGGGGGGTCGGTATGGCTACACCTTC CASSYQGGRYGYTF
TRBJ2-7 TRBD1 TRBV11-3 NA TGTGCCAGCAGCTTAGGCAGGGGGACCTACGAGCAGTACTTC CASSLGRGTYEQYF
TRBJ1-4 TRBD1 TRBV5-1 NA TGCGCCAGCAGCCCGGGGGACAGGTCTAATGAAAAACTGTTTTTT CASSPGDRSNEKLFF
TRBJ2-1 TRBD1 TRBV7-9 NA TGTGCCAGCCTGGGACAGGGATACAATGAGCAGTTCTTC CASLGQGYNEQFF
TRBJ2-7 TRBD1 TRBV28 NA TGTGCCAGCAGTTCCGGACAGGGGGGCTCCTACGAGCAGTACTTC CASSSGQGGSYEQYF
TRBJ2-1 NA TRBV9 NA TGTGCCAGCAGTGTAGGTGGGCAGGGTGAGGCCTCCTACAATGAGCAGTTCTTC CASSVGGQGEASYNEQFF
TRBJ1-1 TRBD1 TRBV9 NA TGTGCCAGCAGCGTAGGGACAGGGGTTGCGAACACTGAAGCTTTCTTT CASSVGTGVANTEAFF
TRBJ1-2 TRBD1 TRBV27 NA TGTGCCAGCAGCTTCGGACAGGGGATGTACTATGGCTACACCTTC CASSFGQGMYYGYTF
TRBJ1-3 NA TRBV10-2 NA TGCGCCAGCAGGGAGGGGAGAAATCCTGGAAACACCATATATTTT CASREGRNPGNTIYF
TRBJ2-6 NA TRBV27 NA TGTGCCAGCAGTTTGGAGGTTTCTGGGGCCAACGTCCTGACTTTC CASSLEVSGANVLTF
TRBJ2-7 NA TRBV7-3 NA TGTGCCAGCAGCTTAACGCGCCAGGACGAGCAGTACTTC CASSLTRQDEQYF
TRBJ1-4 TRBD1 TRBV5-5 NA TGTGCCAGCACCCATGAGTGGGGACAGGGGTATGAAAAACTGTTTTTT CASTHEWGQGYEKLFF
TRBJ1-5 TRBD1 TRBV6-1 NA TGTGCCAGCATCTTGGACAGGGGTAATCAGCCCCAGCATTTT CASILDRGNQPQHF
TRBJ1-6 TRBD1 TRBV5-6 NA TGTGCCGGCAGCTTGGACAGGAATAATTCACCCCTCCACTTT CAGSLDRNNSPLHF
TRBJ1-1 NA TRBV4-2 few TGTGCCAGCAGCCAAGACTCAGGGGAGAACACTGAAGCTTTCTTT CASSQDSGENTEAFF
TRBJ2-7 NA TRBV18 few TGTGCCAGCTCACCCGACACGACACCCCACGAGCAGTACTTC CASSPDTTPHEQYF
TRBJ2-1 NA TRBV4-3 NA TGCGCCAGCAGCCAAGGTGGAGGGGCTATAGCTGAGCAGTTCTTC CASSQGGGAIAEQFF
TRBJ2-3 NA TRBV4-3 NA TGCGCCAGCAGCCAAGATATGAGGAATACGCAGTATTTT CASSQDMRNTQYF
TRBJ1-2 TRBD1 TRBV19 once TGTGCCAGTAGTACCCTAGACAGGGTCTATGGCTACACCTTC CASSTLDRVYGYTF